This entry concerns a single T cell receptor (beta chain). The sample originates from a study of blood T cell repertoires in COVID-19. Assay used: immunoSEQ multiplex PCR; TCRdb lists only in-frame clones, some missing. The table shows 55,000 to 80,000 clones, with roughly four fifths occurring only once. The CDR3 extends over 16 amino acids. V was shortened by 4 bases and J by 4 bases, with 19 bases between the two germline ends. In germline, CDR1 is PRHDT, CDR2 FYEKMQ (reference sequence). The rearrangement uses TRBV13 and TRBJ1-2, with TRBD1 as a possible D gene (6 bases). The TCR sequence derives from a man between 60 and 75 years old with acute or convalescent COVID-19. Source material: peripheral blood. DNA of the CDR3: TGTGCCAGCAGCTCCTCTTATCAGGGGCTTGGCTATGGCTACACCTTC. Protein sequence: CASSSSYQGLGYGYTF.